The rows below give T cell receptor beta chains drawn from one sample of a study of cytomegalovirus exposure and HLA in healthy donors. The method was immunoSEQ multiplex PCR; TCRdb's version includes in-frame clones alone and lacks a portion of them. The sample lists about 120,000 clones, around 69% seen once, with about 8% in the top ten. The material sequenced was PBMCs. These receptor sequences come from a woman in her forties in good health and CMV-seropositive. The CDR3 runs from the conserved cysteine through the conserved F or W. A D gene is named only where the DNA matches it firmly. Clone size appears in some rows only: once, few, many, or a class for an expanded clone.

j_gene,v_gene,abundance,d_gene,CDR3nt,CDR3aa
TRBJ1-2,TRBV7-8,NA,NA,TGTGCCAGCAGCCTAGGTCGACAGGCGTTGGCTGGCTACACCTTC,CASSLGRQALAGYTF
TRBJ2-5,TRBV7-2,NA,TRBD1,TGTGCCGGTAGGTTTGGGACAGAACAAGAGACCCAGTACTTC,CAGRFGTEQETQYF
TRBJ2-1,TRBV6-5,NA,TRBD2,TGTGCCAGCAGTTCGGGACTAGCGGGAGCCTACAATGAGCAGTTCTTC,CASSSGLAGAYNEQFF
TRBJ2-7,TRBV5-1,NA,TRBD1,TGCGCCAGCAGCACGGGACAGGGGGGGTACGAGCAGTACTTC,CASSTGQGGYEQYF
TRBJ1-1,TRBV28,few,TRBD1,TGTGCCAGCAGCCAGGGGGCGCTGGACACTGAAGCTTTCTTT,CASSQGALDTEAFF
TRBJ2-7,TRBV27,NA,NA,TGTGCCAGCAGTCCCCAAGCGGTCCCGAGCTCCTACGAGCAGTACTTC,CASSPQAVPSSYEQYF
TRBJ2-7,TRBV2,once,NA,TGTGCCAGCACATCACAGACGGGAAACGAGCAGTACTTC,CASTSQTGNEQYF
TRBJ2-2,TRBV19,NA,TRBD2,TGTGCCAGTAGTCGTTTTAGCGGGGAAGGGGGCACCGGGGAGCTGTTTTTT,CASSRFSGEGGTGELFF
TRBJ2-7,TRBV6-1,NA,NA,TGTGCCAGCAGTGAGTCGGGAGTAGCGGAGCAGTACTTC,CASSESGVAEQYF
TRBJ1-4,TRBV5-1,few,NA,TGCGCCAGCATGCGATCGGGGACAAACAATGAAAAACTGTTTTTT,CASMRSGTNNEKLFF
TRBJ1-1,TRBV28,NA,NA,TGTGCCAGCAGTTTAATCGGCCAGGGGATCTTGAACACTGAAGCTTTCTTT,CASSLIGQGILNTEAFF
TRBJ1-2,TRBV6-5,NA,NA,TGTGCCAGCAGCCCCGGTAGGGGGGGAATCTATGGCTACACCTTC,CASSPGRGGIYGYTF
TRBJ1-2,TRBV19,NA,NA,TGTGCCAGTAGTATCGTAGCCGTGGTGAGGGATGCCTATGGCTACACCTTC,CASSIVAVVRDAYGYTF
TRBJ2-7,TRBV6-1,few,TRBD2,TGTGCCAGCATCGGGACTAGCGGGAGGTACGAGCAGTACTTC,CASIGTSGRYEQYF
TRBJ2-5,TRBV15,NA,NA,TGTGCCACCAGCAGAGACAGGGCGGGGCAAGAGACCCAGTACTTC,CATSRDRAGQETQYF
TRBJ1-5,TRBV2,NA,NA,TGTGCCAGCAGACAAGACACGGGAAATCAGCCCCAGCATTTT,CASRQDTGNQPQHF
TRBJ2-2,TRBV11-2,NA,TRBD1,TGTGCCAGCAGGAGTTTGGGACAGGGTATAGCCGGGGAGCTGTTTTTT,CASRSLGQGIAGELFF